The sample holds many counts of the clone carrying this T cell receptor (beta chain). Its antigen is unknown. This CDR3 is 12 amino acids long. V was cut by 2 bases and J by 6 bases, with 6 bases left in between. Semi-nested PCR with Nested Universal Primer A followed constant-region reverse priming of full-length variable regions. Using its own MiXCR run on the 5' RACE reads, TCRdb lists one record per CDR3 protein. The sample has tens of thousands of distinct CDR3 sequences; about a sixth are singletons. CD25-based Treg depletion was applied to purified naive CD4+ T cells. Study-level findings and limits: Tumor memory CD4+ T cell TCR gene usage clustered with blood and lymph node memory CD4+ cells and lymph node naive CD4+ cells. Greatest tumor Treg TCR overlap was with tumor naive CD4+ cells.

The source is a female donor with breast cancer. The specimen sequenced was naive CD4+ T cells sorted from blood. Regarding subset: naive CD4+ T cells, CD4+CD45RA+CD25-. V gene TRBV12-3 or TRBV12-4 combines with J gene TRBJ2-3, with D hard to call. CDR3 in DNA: TGTGCCAGCAGTTTACTCCGGGATACGCAGTATTTT. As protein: CASSLLRDTQYF.